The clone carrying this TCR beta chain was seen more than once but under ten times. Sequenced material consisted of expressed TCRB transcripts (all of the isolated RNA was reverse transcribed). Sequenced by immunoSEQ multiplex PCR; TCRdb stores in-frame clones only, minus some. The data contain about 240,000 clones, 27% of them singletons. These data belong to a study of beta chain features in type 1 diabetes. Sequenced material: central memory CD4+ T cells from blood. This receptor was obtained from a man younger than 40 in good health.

The CDR3 reads CASSAGTSMETQYF. The CDR3 DNA reads TGTGCCAGCAGCGCCGGGACTAGCATGGAGACCCAGTACTTC. V usage is TRBV9 and J usage is TRBJ2-5, with 9 bases fitting TRBD2. V shed 3 bases, J shed 5 bases, and the junction held 5 bases outside the gene matches. Germline V lookup: CDR1 SGDLS, CDR2 YYNGEE. There are 14 residues in the CDR3.